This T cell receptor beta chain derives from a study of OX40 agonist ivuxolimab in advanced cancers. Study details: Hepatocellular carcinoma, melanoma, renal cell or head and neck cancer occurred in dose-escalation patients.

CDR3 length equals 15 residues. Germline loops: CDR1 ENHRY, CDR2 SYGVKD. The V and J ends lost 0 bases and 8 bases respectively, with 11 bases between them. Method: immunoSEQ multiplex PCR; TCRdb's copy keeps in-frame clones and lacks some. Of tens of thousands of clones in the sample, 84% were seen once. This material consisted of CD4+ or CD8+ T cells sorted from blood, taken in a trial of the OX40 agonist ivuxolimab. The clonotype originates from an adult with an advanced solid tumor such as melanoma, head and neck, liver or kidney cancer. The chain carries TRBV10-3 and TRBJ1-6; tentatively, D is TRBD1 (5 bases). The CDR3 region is CAISESGQGYSPLHF. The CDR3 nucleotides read TGTGCCATCAGTGAGTCGGGCCAGGGCTATTCACCCCTCCACTTT.